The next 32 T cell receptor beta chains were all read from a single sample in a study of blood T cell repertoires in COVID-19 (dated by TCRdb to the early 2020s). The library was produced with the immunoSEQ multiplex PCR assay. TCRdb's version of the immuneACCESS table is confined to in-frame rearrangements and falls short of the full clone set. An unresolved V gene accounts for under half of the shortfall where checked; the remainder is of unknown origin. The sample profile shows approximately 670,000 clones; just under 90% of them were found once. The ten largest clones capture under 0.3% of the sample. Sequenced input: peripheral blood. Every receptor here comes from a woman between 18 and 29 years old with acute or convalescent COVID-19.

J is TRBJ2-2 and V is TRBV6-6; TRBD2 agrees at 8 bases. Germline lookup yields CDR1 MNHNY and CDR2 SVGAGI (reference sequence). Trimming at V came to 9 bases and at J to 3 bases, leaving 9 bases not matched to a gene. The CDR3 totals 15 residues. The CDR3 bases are TGTGCCAGTCCACAGACTAGCGCGGACACCGGGGAGCTGTTTTTT. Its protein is CASPQTSADTGELFF.

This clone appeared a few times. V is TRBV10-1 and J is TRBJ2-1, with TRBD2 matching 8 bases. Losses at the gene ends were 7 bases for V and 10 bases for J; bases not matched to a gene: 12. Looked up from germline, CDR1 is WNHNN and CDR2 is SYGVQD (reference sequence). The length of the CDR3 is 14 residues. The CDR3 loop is CASTARGGLDEQFF. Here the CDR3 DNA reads TGCGCCAGCACCGCCCGGGGGGGCCTGGACGAGCAGTTCTTC.

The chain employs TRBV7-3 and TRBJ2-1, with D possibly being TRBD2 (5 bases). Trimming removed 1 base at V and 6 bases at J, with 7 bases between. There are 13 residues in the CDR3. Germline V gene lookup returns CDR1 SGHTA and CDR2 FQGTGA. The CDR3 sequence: CASSLSTSNEQFF. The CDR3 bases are TGTGCCAGCAGCTTAAGTACTAGCAATGAGCAGTTCTTC.

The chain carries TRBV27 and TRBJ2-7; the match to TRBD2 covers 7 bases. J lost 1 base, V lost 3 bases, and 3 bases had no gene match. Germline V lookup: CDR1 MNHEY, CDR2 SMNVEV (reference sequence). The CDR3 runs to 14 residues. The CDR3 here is CASSFQRGSYEQYF. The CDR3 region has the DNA TGTGCCAGCAGTTTCCAGCGGGGATCCTACGAGCAGTACTTC.

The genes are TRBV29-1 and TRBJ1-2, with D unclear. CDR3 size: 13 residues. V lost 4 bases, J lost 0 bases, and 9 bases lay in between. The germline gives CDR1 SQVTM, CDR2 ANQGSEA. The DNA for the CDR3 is TGCAGCGTTGTTTTCCGAGCTAACTATGGCTACACCTTC. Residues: CSVVFRANYGYTF.

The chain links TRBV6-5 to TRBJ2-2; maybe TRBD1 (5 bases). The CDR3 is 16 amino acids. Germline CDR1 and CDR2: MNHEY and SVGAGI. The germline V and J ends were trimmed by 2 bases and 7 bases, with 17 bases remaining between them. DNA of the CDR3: TGTGCCAGCAGTTACATTCCCCAGGGTGGCGTCGGGGAGCTGTTTTTT. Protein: CASSYIPQGGVGELFF.

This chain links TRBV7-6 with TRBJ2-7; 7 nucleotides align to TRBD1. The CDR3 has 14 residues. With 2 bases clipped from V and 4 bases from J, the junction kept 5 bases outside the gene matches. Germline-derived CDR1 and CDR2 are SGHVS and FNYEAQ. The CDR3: CASSLSGTVYEQYF. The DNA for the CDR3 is TGTGCCAGCAGCTTATCCGGGACAGTTTACGAGCAGTACTTC.

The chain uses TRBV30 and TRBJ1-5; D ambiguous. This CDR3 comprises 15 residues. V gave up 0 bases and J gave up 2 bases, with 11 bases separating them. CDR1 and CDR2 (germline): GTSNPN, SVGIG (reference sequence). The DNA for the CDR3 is TGTGCCTGGAGTGTAGGAAGGGAGGGCAATCAGCCCCAGCATTTT. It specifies CAWSVGREGNQPQHF.

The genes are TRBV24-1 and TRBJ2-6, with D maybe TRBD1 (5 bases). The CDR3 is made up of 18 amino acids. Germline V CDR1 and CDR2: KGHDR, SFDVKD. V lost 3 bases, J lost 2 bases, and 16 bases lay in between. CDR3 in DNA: TGTGCCACCAGTGATCCAGCCCAGGGTTCCGCTGGGGCCAACGTCCTGACTTTC. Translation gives CATSDPAQGSAGANVLTF.

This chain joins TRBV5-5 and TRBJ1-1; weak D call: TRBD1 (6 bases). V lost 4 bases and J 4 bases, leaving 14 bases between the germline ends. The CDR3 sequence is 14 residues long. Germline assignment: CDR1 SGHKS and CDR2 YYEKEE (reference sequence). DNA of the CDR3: TGTGCCAGCAGCGCCGGGACAAGGCCCACTGAAGCTTTCTTT. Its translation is CASSAGTRPTEAFF.

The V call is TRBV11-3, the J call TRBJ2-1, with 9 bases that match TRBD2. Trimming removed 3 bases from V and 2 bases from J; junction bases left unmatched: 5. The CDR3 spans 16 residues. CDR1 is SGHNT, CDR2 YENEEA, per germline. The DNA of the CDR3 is TGTGCCAGCAGCTTCTCTAGCGGGGTCACCTACAATGAGCAGTTCTTC. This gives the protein CASSFSSGVTYNEQFF.

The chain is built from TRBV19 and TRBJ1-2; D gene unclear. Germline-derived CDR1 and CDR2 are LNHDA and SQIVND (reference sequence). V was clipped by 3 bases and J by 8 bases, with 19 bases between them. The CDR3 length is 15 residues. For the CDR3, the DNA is TGTGCCAGTAGTATCTTATGGAGGATGAGGTTAGGCTACACCTTC. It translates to CASSILWRMRLGYTF.

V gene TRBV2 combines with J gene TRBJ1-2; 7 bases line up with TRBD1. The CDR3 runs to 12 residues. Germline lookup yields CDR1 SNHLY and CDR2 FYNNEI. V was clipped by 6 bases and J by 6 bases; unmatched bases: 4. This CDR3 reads CASRGDSDGYTF. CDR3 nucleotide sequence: TGTGCCAGCAGGGGGGACAGCGATGGCTACACCTTC.

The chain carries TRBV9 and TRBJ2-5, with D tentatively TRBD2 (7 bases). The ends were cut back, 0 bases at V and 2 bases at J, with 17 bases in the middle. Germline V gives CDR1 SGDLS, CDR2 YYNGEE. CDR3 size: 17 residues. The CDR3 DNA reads TGTGCCAGCAGCGTAGAGGCGCGGGGGCCAGCACAAGAGACCCAGTACTTC. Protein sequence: CASSVEARGPAQETQYF.

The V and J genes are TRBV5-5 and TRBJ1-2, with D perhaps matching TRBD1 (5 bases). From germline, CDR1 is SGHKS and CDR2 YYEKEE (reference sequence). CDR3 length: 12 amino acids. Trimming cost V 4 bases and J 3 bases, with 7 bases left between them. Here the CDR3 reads CASSPTDYGYTF. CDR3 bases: TGTGCCAGCAGCCCGACAGACTATGGCTACACCTTC.

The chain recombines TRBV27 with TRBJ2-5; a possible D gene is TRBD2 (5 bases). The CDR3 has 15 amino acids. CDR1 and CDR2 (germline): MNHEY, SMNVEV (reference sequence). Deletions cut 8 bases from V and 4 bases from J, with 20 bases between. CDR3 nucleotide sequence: TGTGCCAGCCCCACGGGTCTCAGGCTAGCAGAGACCCAGTACTTC. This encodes CASPTGLRLAETQYF.

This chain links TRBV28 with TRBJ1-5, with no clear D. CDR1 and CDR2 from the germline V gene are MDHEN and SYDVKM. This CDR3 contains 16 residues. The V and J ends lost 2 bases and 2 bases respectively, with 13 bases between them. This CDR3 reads CASSLSQTRGNQPQHF. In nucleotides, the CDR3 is TGTGCCAGCAGTTTAAGCCAAACACGGGGCAATCAGCCCCAGCATTTT. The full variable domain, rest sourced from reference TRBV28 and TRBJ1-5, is DVKVTQSSRYLVKRTGEKVFLECVQDMDHENMFWYRQDPGLGLRLIYFSYDVKMKEKGDIPEGYSVSREKKERFSLILESASTNQTSMYLCASSLSQTRGNQPQHFGDGTRLSIL.

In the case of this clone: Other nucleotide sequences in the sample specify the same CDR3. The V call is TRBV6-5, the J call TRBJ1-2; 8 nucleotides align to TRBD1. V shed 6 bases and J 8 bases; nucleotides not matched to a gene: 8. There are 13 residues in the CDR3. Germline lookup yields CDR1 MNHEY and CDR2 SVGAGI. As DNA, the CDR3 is TGTGCCAGCAGAAGCCCAGGGGGCTGGGGCTACACCTTC. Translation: CASRSPGGWGYTF.

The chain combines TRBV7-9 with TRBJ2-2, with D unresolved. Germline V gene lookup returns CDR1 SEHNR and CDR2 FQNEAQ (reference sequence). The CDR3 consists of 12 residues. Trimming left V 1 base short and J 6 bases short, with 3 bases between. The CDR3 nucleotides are TGTGCCAGCAGCTTAGTATCCGGGGAGCTGTTTTTT. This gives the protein CASSLVSGELFF.

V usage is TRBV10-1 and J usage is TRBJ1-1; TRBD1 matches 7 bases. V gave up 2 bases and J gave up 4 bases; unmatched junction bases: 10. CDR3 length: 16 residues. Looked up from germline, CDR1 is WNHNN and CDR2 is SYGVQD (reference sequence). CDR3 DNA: TGCGCCAGCAGTGAGCGTGGGGAGGACAGGATCACTGAAGCTTTCTTT. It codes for CASSERGEDRITEAFF.

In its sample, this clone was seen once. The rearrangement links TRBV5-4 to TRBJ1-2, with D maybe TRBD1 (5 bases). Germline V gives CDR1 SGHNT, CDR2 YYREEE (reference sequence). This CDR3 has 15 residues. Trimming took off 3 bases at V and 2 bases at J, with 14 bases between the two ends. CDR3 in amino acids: CASSSPGGGNYGYTF. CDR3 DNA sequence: TGTGCCAGCAGCTCCCCCGGGGGGGGAAACTATGGCTACACCTTC. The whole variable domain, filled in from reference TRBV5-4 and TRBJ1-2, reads ETGVTQSPTHLIKTRGQQVTLRCSSQSGHNTVSWYQQALGQGPQFIFQYYREEENGRGNFPPRFSGLQFPNYSSELNVNALELDDSALYLCASSSPGGGNYGYTFGSGTRLTVV.

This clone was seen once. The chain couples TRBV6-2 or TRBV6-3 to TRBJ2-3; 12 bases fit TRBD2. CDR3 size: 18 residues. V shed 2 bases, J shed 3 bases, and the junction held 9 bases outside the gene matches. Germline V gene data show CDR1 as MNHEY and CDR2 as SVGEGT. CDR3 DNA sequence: TGTGCCAGCAGTTACACGGGGCTAGCGGGGGGGCCAACAGATACGCAGTATTTT. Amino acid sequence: CASSYTGLAGGPTDTQYF.

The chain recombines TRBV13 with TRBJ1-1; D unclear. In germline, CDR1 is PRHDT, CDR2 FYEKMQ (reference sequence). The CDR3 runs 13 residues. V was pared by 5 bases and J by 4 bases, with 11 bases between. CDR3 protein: CASSLTQFTEAFF. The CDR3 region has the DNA TGTGCCAGCAGCCTAACACAGTTCACTGAAGCTTTCTTT.

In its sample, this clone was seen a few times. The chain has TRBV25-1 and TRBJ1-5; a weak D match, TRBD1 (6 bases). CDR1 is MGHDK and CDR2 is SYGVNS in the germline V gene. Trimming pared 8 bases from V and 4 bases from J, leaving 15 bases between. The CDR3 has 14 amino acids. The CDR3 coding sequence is TGTGCCAGCTCTACACAAGGGGGTAATCAGCCCCAGCATTTT. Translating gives CASSTQGGNQPQHF.

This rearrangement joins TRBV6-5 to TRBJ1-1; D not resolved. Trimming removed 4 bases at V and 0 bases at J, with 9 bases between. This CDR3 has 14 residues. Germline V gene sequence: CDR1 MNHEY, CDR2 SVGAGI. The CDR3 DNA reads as TGTGCCAGCAGTTCTGTCCGTCTGAACACTGAAGCTTTCTTT. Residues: CASSSVRLNTEAFF.

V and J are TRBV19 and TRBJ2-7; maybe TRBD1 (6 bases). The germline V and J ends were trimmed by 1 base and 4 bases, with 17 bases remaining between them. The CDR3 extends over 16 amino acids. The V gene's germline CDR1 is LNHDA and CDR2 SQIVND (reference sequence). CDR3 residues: CASSIVSGTRGYEQYF. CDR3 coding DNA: TGTGCCAGTAGTATAGTTTCGGGGACAAGGGGATACGAGCAGTACTTC.

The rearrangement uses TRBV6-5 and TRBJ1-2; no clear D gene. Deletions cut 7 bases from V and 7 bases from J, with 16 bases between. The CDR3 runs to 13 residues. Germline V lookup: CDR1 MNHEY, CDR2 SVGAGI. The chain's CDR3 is CASTTNERVGYTF. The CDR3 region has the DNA TGTGCCAGCACCACCAATGAGAGGGTTGGCTACACCTTC.

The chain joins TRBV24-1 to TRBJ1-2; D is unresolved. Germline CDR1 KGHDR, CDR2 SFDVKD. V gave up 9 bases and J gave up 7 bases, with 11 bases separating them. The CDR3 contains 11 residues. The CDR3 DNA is TGTGCCACCCCCATCGGAGGTGGCTACACCTTC. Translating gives CATPIGGGYTF.

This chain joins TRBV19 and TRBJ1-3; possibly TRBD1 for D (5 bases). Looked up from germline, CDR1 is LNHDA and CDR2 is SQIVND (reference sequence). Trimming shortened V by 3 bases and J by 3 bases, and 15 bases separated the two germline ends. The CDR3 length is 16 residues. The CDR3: CASSIAETADGNTIYF. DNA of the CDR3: TGTGCCAGTAGTATCGCCGAGACAGCCGATGGAAACACCATATATTTT.

The CDR3 DNA sequence: TGTGCCAGCAGCTTCAATAGGGGTATTTACAATGAGCAGTTCTTC. Translated: CASSFNRGIYNEQFF. V usage is TRBV11-1 and J usage is TRBJ2-1, with a possible D match to TRBD1 (5 bases). The CDR3 runs to 15 residues. Trimming took 3 bases from V and 4 from J, leaving 13 bases between them. Germline V gene sequence: CDR1 SGHAT, CDR2 FQDESV (reference sequence).

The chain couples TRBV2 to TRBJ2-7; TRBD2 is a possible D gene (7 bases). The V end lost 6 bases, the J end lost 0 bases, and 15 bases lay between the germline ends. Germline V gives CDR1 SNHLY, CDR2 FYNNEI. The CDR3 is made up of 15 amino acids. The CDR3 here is CASRKEGGSSYEQYF. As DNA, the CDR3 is TGTGCCAGCAGGAAAGAGGGGGGGAGCTCCTACGAGCAGTACTTC.

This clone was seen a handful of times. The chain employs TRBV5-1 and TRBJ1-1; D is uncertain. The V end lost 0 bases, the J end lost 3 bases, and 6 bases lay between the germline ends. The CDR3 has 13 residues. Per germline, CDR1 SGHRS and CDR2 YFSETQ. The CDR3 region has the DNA TGCGCCAGCAGCTTGGGCGACTACACTGAAGCTTTCTTT. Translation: CASSLGDYTEAFF.